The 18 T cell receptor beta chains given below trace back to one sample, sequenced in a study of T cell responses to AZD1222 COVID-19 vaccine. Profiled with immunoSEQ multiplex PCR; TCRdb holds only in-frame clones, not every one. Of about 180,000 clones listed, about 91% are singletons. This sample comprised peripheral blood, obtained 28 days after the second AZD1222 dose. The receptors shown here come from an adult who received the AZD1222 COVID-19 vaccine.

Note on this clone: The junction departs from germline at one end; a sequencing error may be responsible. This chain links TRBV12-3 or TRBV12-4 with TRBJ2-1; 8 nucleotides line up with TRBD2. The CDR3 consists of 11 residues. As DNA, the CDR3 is TGTGCCAGCAGGGCCGGGGGGGGCGTAATCTTC. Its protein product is CASRAGGGVIF.

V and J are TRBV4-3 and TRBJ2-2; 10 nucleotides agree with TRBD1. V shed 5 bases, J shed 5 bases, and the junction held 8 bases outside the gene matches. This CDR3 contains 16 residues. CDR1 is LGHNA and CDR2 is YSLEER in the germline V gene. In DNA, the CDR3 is TGCGCCAGCAGCTCTAGCAGGACAGGGGGAACCGGGGAGCTGTTTTTT. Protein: CASSSSRTGGTGELFF.

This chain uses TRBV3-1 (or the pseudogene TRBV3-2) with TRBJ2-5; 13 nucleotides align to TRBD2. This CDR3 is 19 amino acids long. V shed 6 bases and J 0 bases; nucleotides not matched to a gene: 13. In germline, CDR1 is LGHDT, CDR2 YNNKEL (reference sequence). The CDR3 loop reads CASRRLAGGQHTYQETQYF. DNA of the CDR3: TGTGCCAGCAGACGACTAGCGGGGGGACAACATACGTACCAAGAGACCCAGTACTTC.

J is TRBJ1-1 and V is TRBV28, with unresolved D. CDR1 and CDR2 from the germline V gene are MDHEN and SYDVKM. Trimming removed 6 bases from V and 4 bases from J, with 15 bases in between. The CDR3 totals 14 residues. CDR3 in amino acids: CASSLGLSGTEAFF. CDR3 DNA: TGTGCCAGCAGCCTCGGCCTGTCGGGCACTGAAGCTTTCTTT.

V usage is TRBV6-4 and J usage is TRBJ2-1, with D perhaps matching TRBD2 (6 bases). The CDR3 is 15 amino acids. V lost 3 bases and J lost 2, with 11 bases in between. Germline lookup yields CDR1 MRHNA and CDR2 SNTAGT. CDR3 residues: CASSEMGLTYNEQFF. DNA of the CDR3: TGTGCCAGCAGTGAAATGGGACTGACCTACAATGAGCAGTTCTTC.

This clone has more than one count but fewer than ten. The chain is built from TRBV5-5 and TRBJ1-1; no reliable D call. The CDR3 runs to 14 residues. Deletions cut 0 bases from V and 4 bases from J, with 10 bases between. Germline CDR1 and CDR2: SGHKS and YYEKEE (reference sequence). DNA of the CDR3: TGTGCCAGCAGCTTGGGTGCGGGTTCCACTGAAGCTTTCTTT. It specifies CASSLGAGSTEAFF.

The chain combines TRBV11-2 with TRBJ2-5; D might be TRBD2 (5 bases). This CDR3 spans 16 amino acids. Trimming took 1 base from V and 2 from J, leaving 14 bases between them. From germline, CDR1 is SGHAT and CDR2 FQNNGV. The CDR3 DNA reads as TGTGCCAGCAGCTTAGGTGGACTCCCGGAACAAGAGACCCAGTACTTC. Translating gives CASSLGGLPEQETQYF.

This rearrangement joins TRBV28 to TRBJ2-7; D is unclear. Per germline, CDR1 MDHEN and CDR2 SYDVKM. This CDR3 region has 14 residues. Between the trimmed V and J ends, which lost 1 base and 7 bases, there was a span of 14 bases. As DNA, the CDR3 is TGTGCCAGCAGTTTATACGGCCAGTCGCGGGAGCAGTACTTC. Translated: CASSLYGQSREQYF.

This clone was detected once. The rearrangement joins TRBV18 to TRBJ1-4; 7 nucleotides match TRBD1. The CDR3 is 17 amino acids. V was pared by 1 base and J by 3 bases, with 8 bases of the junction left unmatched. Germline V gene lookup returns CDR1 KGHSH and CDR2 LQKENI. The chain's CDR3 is CASSPLRGGDSNEKLFF. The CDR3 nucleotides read TGTGCCAGCTCACCACTTCGAGGGGGCGATTCTAATGAAAAACTGTTTTTT.

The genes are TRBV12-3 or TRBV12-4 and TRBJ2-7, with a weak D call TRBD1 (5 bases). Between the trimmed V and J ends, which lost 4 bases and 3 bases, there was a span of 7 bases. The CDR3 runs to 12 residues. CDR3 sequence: CASSSTGYEQYF. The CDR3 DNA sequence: TGTGCCAGCAGTTCTACAGGCTACGAGCAGTACTTC.

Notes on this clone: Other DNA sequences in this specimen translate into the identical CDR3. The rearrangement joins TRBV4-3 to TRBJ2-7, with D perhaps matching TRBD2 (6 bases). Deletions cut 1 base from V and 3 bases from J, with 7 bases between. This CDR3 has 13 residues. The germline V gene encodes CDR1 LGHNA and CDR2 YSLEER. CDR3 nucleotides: TGCGCCAGCAGCCAAGTGGGGGGCTACGAGCAGTACTTC. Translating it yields CASSQVGGYEQYF.

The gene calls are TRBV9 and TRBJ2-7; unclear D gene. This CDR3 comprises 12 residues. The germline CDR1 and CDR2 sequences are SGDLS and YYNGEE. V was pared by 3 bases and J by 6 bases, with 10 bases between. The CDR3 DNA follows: TGTGCCAGCAGCGCCAACCAAGGCGAGCAGTACTTC. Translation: CASSANQGEQYF.

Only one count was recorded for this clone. In DNA form, the CDR3 reads TGTGCCAGCAGTTCCGGGACTTTCCGGTGGGACACCTTC. Translation gives CASSSGTFRWDTF. The chain is built from TRBV6-2 or TRBV6-3 and TRBJ1-2, with D possibly matching TRBD1 (5 bases). CDR3 length: 13 amino acids. Germline V gene sequence: CDR1 MNHEY, CDR2 SVGEGT. Between the trimmed V and J ends, which lost 4 bases and 12 bases, there was a span of 18 bases.

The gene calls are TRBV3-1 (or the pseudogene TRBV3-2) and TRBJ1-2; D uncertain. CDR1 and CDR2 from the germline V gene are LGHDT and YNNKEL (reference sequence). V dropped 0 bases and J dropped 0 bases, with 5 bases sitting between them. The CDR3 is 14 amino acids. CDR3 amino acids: CASSQDRTNYGYTF. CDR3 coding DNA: TGTGCCAGCAGCCAAGACAGGACTAACTATGGCTACACCTTC.

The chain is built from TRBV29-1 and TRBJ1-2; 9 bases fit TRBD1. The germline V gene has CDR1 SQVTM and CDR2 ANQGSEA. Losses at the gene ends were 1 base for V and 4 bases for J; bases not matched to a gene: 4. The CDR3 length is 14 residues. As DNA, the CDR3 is TGCAGCGTTGAAGGTGGGGACAGGGTCTATGGCTACACCTTC. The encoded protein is CSVEGGDRVYGYTF. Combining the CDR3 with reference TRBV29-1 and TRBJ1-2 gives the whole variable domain SAVISQKPSRDICQRGTSLTIQCQVDSQVTMMFWYRQQPGQSLTLIATANQGSEATYESGFVIDKFPISRPNLTFSTLTVSNMSPEDSSIYLCSVEGGDRVYGYTFGSGTRLTVV.

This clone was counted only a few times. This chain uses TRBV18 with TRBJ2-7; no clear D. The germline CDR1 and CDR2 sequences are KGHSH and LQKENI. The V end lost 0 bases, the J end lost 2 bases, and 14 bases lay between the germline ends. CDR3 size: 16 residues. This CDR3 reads CASSPPVAGAAYEQYF. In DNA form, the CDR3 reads TGTGCCAGCTCACCACCGGTTGCCGGTGCAGCCTACGAGCAGTACTTC.

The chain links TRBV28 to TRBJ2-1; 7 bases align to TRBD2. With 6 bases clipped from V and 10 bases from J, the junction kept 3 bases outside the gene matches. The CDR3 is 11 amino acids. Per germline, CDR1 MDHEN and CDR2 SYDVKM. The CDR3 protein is CASRGGVEQFF. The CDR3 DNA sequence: TGTGCCAGCAGGGGGGGGGTCGAGCAGTTCTTC.

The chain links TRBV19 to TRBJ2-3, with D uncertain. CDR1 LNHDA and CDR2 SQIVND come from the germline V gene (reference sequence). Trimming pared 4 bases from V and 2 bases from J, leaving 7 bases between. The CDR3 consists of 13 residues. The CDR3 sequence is CASSTRVTDTQYF. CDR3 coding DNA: TGTGCCAGTAGTACAAGGGTCACAGATACGCAGTATTTT.